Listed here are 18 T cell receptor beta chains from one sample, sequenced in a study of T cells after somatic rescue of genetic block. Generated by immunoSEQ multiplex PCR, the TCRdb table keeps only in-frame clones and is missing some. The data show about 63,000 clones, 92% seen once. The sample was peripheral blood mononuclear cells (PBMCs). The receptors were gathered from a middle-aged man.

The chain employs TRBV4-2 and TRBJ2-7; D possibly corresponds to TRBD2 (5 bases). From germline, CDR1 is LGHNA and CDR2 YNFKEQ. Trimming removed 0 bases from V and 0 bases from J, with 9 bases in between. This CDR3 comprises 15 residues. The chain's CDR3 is CASSQEGASSYEQYF. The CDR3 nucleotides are TGTGCCAGCAGCCAAGAGGGAGCGAGCTCCTACGAGCAGTACTTC.

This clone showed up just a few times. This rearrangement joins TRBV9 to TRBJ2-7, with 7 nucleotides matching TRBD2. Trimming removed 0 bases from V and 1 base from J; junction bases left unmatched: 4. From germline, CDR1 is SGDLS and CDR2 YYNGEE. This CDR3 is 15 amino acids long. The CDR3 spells CASSVDPSGSYEQYF. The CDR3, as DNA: TGTGCCAGCAGCGTAGATCCTAGCGGTTCCTACGAGCAGTACTTC.

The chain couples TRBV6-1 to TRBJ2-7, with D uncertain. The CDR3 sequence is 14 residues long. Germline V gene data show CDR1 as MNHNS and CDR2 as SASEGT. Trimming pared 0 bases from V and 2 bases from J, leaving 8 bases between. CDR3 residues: CASSEAPLTYEQYF. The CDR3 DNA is TGTGCCAGCAGTGAAGCGCCTCTTACCTACGAGCAGTACTTC.

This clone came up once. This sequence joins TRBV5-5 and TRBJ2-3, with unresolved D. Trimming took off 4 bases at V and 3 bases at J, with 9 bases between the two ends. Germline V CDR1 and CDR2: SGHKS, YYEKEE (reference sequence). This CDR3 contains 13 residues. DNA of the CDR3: TGTGCCAGCAGCCGGATGTGGACAGATACGCAGTATTTT. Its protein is CASSRMWTDTQYF.

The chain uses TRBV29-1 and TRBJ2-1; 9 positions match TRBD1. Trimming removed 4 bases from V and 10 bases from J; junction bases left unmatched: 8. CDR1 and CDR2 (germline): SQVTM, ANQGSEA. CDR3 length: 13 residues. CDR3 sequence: CSVGGTGSGEQFF. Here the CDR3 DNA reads TGCAGCGTTGGGGGGACAGGGTCGGGAGAGCAGTTCTTC.

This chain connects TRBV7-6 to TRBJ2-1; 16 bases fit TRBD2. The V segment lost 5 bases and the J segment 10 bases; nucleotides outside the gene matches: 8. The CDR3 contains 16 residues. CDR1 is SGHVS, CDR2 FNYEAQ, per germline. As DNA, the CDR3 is TGTGCCAGCAGCCCGGGACTAGCGGGAGGGCTAGGGGAGCAGTTCTTC. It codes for CASSPGLAGGLGEQFF.

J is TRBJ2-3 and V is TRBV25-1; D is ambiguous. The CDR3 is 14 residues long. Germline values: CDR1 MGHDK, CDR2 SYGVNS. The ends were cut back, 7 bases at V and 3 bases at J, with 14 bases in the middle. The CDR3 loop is CASNPPDGTDTQYF. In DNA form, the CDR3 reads TGTGCCAGCAACCCTCCTGATGGGACAGATACGCAGTATTTT.

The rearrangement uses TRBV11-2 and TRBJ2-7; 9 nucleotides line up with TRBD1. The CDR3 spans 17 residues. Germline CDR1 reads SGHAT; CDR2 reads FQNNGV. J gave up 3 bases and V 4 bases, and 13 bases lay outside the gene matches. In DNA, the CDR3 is TGTGCCAGCAGCTCGTTAGGGGGACAGGGATCCTTCTACGAGCAGTACTTC. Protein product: CASSSLGGQGSFYEQYF.

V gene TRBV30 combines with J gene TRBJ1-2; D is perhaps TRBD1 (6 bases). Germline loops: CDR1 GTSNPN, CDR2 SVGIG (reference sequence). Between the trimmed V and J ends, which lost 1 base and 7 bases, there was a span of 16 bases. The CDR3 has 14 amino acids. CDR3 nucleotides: TGTGCCTGGAGTGGGACAGCGGGCTGGCGTGGCTACACCTTC. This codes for CAWSGTAGWRGYTF.

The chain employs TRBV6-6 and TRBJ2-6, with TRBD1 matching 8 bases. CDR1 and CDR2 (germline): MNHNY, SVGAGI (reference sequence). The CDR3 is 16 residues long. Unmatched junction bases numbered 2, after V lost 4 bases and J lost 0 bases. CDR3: CASSWTGSSGANVLTF. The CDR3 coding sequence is TGTGCCAGCAGTTGGACAGGGTCCTCTGGGGCCAACGTCCTGACTTTC.

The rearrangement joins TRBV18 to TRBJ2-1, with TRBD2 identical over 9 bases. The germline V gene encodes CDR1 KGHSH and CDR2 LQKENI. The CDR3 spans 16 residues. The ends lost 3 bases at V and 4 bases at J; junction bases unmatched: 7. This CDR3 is CASSPIAGVTYNEQFF. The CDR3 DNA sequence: TGTGCCAGCTCACCTATAGCGGGGGTCACATACAATGAGCAGTTCTTC.

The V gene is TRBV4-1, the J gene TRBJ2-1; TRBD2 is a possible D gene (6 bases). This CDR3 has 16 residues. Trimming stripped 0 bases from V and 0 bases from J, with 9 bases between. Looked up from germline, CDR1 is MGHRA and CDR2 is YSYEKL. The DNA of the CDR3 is TGCGCCAGCAGCCAAGAGCGGGGAGACTCCTACAATGAGCAGTTCTTC. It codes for CASSQERGDSYNEQFF.

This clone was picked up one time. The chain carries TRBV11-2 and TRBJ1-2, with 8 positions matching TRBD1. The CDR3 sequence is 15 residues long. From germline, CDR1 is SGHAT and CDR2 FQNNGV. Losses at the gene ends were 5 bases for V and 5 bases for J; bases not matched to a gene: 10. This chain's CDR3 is CASSIYQGAGYGYTF. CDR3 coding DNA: TGTGCCAGCAGCATTTACCAGGGGGCCGGGTATGGCTACACCTTC.

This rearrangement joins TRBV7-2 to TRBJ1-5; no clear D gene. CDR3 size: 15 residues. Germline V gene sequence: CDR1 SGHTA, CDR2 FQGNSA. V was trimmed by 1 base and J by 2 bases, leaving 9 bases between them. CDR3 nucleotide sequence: TGTGCCAGCAGCTTAGTTAAAGGGCGCAATCAGCCCCAGCATTTT. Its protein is CASSLVKGRNQPQHF.

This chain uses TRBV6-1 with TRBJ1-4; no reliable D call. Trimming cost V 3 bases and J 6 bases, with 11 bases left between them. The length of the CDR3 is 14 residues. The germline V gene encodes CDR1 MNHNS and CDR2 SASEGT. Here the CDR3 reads CASSEWGRYEKLFF. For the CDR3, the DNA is TGTGCCAGCAGTGAGTGGGGAAGGTATGAAAAACTGTTTTTT.

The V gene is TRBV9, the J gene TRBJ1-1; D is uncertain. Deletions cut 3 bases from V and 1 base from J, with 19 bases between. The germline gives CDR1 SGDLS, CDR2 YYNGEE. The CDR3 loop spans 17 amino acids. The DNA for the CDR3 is TGTGCCAGCAGCGCGATTCCTCCCCGAACACCGAACACTGAAGCTTTCTTT. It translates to CASSAIPPRTPNTEAFF.

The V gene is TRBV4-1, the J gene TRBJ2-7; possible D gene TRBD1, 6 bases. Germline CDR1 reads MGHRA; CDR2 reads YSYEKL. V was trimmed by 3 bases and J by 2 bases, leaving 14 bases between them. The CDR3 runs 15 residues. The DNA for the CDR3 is TGCGCCAGCAGCCAGGCTTGGGGACAAACCTACGAGCAGTACTTC. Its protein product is CASSQAWGQTYEQYF.

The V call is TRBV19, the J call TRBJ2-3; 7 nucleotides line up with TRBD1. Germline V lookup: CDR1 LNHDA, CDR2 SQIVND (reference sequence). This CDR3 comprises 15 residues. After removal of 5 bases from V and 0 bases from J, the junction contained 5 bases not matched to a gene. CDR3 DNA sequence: TGTGCCAGTAGTGATAGGGGGCCTAGCACAGATACGCAGTATTTT. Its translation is CASSDRGPSTDTQYF.